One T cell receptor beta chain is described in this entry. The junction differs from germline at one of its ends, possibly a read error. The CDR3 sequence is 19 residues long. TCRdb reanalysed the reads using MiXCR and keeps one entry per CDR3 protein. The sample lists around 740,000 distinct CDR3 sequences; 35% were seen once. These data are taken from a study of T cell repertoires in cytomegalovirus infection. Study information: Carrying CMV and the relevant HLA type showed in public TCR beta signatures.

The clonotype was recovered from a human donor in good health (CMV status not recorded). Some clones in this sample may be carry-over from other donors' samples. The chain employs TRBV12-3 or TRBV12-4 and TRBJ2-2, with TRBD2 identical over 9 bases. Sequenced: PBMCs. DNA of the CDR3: TGTGACAGCAGCATGAGGGGACTAGCTGGGGGCTTGAAAACCGGGGAGCTGTTTTTT. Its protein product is CDSSMRGLAGGLKTGELFF.